This TCR beta chain was found in a study of T cell responses to AZD1222 COVID-19 vaccine. General study points: Donors were largely white British and mainly female; clonal diversity was possibly underestimated.

Per germline, CDR1 MNHEY and CDR2 SMNVEV (reference sequence). Unmatched junction bases numbered 16, after V lost 8 bases and J lost 9 bases. CDR3 length: 15 residues. The table came from immunoSEQ multiplex PCR; TCRdb's copy has only in-frame clones and leaves some out. The sample records about 140,000 clones, about 89% being singletons. A remark on this clone: Its antigen is as yet unknown.

The sequence was obtained from an adult who received the AZD1222 COVID-19 vaccine. Sequencing used peripheral blood, obtained 28 days after the second AZD1222 dose. The V gene is TRBV27, the J gene TRBJ2-1; 7 nucleotides agree with TRBD2. The CDR3 nucleotides read TGTGCCAGCCTCCGGGCAGGGAGACTAGCTCGTGAGCAGTTCTTC. Its translation: CASLRAGRLAREQFF.